Below, 16 T cell receptor beta chains from the same sample are listed, as sequenced in a study of OX40 agonist ivuxolimab in advanced cancers. Sequencing was performed with immunoSEQ multiplex PCR; in TCRdb, only in-frame clones are kept and a portion is missing. Counted here are approximately 43,000 clones, approximately 88% occurring once; the ten biggest clones make up around 0.5%. The sequencing here drew on CD4+ or CD8+ T cells sorted from blood, taken in a trial of the OX40 agonist ivuxolimab. These receptor sequences come from an adult with an advanced solid tumor such as melanoma, head and neck, liver or kidney cancer.

The genes are TRBV2 and TRBJ2-7; 8 nucleotides align to TRBD1. Looked up from germline, CDR1 is SNHLY and CDR2 is FYNNEI. Trimming removed 6 bases from V and 4 bases from J; junction bases left unmatched: 5. The CDR3 has 13 amino acids. The CDR3 nucleotides read TGTGCCAGCAGCCGGGACAGGCCTTACGAGCAGTACTTC. Its translation: CASSRDRPYEQYF. Filled out from reference TRBV2 and TRBJ2-7, the complete variable domain reads EPEVTQTPSHQVTQMGQEVILRCVPISNHLYFYWYRQILGQKVEFLVSFYNNEISEKSEIFDDQFSVERPDGSNFTLKIRSTKLEDSAMYFCASSRDRPYEQYFGPGTRLTVT.

The CDR3: CASSQDPQGKRATDTQYF. In DNA form, the CDR3 reads TGCGCCAGCAGCCAAGATCCTCAGGGGAAGAGGGCCACAGATACGCAGTATTTT. The V gene is TRBV4-3, the J gene TRBJ2-3, with D possibly matching TRBD1 (6 bases). With 0 bases removed from V and 2 bases from J, the gap between germline ends came to 18 bases. There are 18 residues in the CDR3. Germline CDR1 LGHNA, CDR2 YSLEER.

The V call is TRBV7-9, the J call TRBJ2-2; no clear D gene. Trimming cost V 3 bases and J 4 bases, with 6 bases left between them. Germline V lookup: CDR1 SEHNR, CDR2 FQNEAQ (reference sequence). The CDR3 has 13 residues. CDR3 DNA: TGTGCCAGCAGCTTTAGCTTCACCGGGGAGCTGTTTTTT. This sequence encodes CASSFSFTGELFF.

The chain is built from TRBV5-1 and TRBJ1-4; D is possibly TRBD1 (6 bases). Trimming removed 1 base from V and 0 bases from J, with 19 bases in between. The CDR3 has 19 amino acids. Germline values: CDR1 SGHRS, CDR2 YFSETQ. The DNA for the CDR3 is TGCGCCAGCAGCTTGTACCCCACAGGGCAAAGTTCAACTAATGAAAAACTGTTTTTT. The encoded protein is CASSLYPTGQSSTNEKLFF.

The gene calls are TRBV7-2 and TRBJ1-6, with TRBD1 matching over 10 bases. Germline CDR1 SGHTA, CDR2 FQGNSA. V lost 1 base and J lost 7; bases outside the gene matches: 7. The CDR3 is made up of 17 amino acids. The DNA for the CDR3 is TGTGCCAGCAGCTTAGGACAGGGGGCGACGGGGAATTCACCCCTCCACTTT. This translates into CASSLGQGATGNSPLHF.

The rearrangement joins TRBV7-2 to TRBJ1-5; no firm D call. CDR3 length: 15 amino acids. CDR1 and CDR2 (germline): SGHTA, FQGNSA. V was pared by 1 base and J by 7 bases, with 14 bases between. The CDR3 DNA reads as TGTGCCAGCAGCTTAGAGTCGGGGAATCGGCAGCCCCAGCATTTT. Encoded protein: CASSLESGNRQPQHF.

The chain has TRBV5-1 and TRBJ2-5, with D uncertain. Germline loops: CDR1 SGHRS, CDR2 YFSETQ. This CDR3 contains 14 residues. V lost 3 bases, J lost 1 base, and 10 bases lay in between. CDR3 sequence: CASSSRRPQETQYF. In DNA, the CDR3 is TGCGCCAGCAGCTCGCGAAGGCCCCAAGAGACCCAGTACTTC.

The chain employs TRBV4-2 and TRBJ1-4, with a weak D call TRBD1 (6 bases). Per germline, CDR1 LGHNA and CDR2 YNFKEQ. The CDR3 is 14 amino acids. V shed 1 base and J shed 6 bases, with 9 bases lying between them. The DNA of the CDR3 is TGTGCCAGCAGCCAAGTGGGGGCCGATGAAAAACTGTTTTTT. Its protein product is CASSQVGADEKLFF.

The J gene is TRBJ1-2, the V gene TRBV25-1; the D is unclear. The CDR3 consists of 15 residues. Germline V gene lookup returns CDR1 MGHDK and CDR2 SYGVNS. Trimming took off 7 bases at V and 0 bases at J, with 15 bases between the two ends. The CDR3 spells CASTEGGSSNYGYTF. The CDR3 bases are TGTGCCAGCACAGAAGGTGGCAGCTCTAACTATGGCTACACCTTC.

The CDR3 sequence: CASSHRTDPNEKLFF. As DNA, the CDR3 is TGCGCCAGCAGCCACCGGACGGATCCTAATGAAAAACTGTTTTTT. The V call is TRBV5-1, the J call TRBJ1-4; the D is unclear. Germline V lookup: CDR1 SGHRS, CDR2 YFSETQ. The V end was cut by 4 bases, the J end by 3 bases, with 13 bases between. The CDR3 totals 15 residues.

The chain links TRBV5-5 to TRBJ1-5; maybe TRBD1 (5 bases). This CDR3 is 15 amino acids long. CDR1 SGHKS and CDR2 YYEKEE come from the germline V gene (reference sequence). Trimming took off 6 bases at V and 2 bases at J, with 15 bases between the two ends. CDR3 DNA: TGTGCCAGCACCCCCCAGGGTGGGGGCAATCAGCCCCAGCATTTT. Its protein product is CASTPQGGGNQPQHF.

On this clone: Distinct nucleotide sequences in the sample also encode this CDR3. The chain recombines TRBV2 with TRBJ1-3; D is perhaps TRBD1 (6 bases). Germline CDR1 and CDR2: SNHLY and FYNNEI. The germline V and J ends were trimmed by 4 bases and 0 bases, with 10 bases remaining between them. This CDR3 is 15 amino acids long. The CDR3 region is CASSVGQNSGNTIYF. The DNA of the CDR3 is TGTGCCAGCAGTGTAGGACAGAACTCTGGAAACACCATATATTTT.

The V call is TRBV6-1, the J call TRBJ1-1, with D unclear. The germline CDR1 and CDR2 sequences are MNHNS and SASEGT. Trimming took off 7 bases at V and 2 bases at J, with 14 bases between the two ends. CDR3 length equals 14 residues. The CDR3: CASTLATANTEAFF. CDR3 DNA: TGTGCCAGCACCCTAGCCACAGCAAACACTGAAGCTTTCTTT.

This clone showed up just once. The genes are TRBV7-9 and TRBJ2-1; 8 bases are a match to TRBD2. Trimming at V came to 7 bases and at J to 8 bases, leaving 13 bases not matched to a gene. This CDR3 has 15 residues. Germline V gene sequence: CDR1 SEHNR, CDR2 FQNEAQ (reference sequence). In DNA, the CDR3 is TGTGCCAGCACCTCACTCGGTCGGGGGGGAGATGAGCAGTTCTTC. Amino acid sequence: CASTSLGRGGDEQFF.

V and J are TRBV19 and TRBJ1-4; 7 bases line up with TRBD1. The V gene end was trimmed by 6 bases and the J gene end by 0 bases; junction bases not matched to a gene: 4. CDR1 is LNHDA and CDR2 is SQIVND in the germline V gene (reference sequence). This CDR3 has 15 amino acids. This CDR3 is CASRPGTATNEKLFF. The CDR3 DNA sequence: TGTGCCAGTAGGCCCGGGACAGCAACTAATGAAAAACTGTTTTTT. The entire variable domain, with the rest obtained from reference TRBV19 and TRBJ1-4, is as follows: DGGITQSPKYLFRKEGQNVTLSCEQNLNHDAMYWYRQDPGQGLRLIYYSQIVNDFQKGDIAEGYSVSREKKESFPLTVTSAQKNPTAFYLCASRPGTATNEKLFFGSGTQLSVL.

J is TRBJ2-1 and V is TRBV5-1, with 9 bases lining up with TRBD2. There are 17 residues in the CDR3. Germline CDR1 reads SGHRS; CDR2 reads YFSETQ. With 1 base clipped from V and 2 bases from J, the junction kept 7 bases outside the gene matches. CDR3 bases: TGCGCCAGCAGCTTGTTAGGCGGGGGGGCAACCTACAATGAGCAGTTCTTC. Residues: CASSLLGGGATYNEQFF.